The 30 T cell receptor beta chains reported below all come from one sample, sequenced in a study of CD8+ T cells in alopecia areata. Investigators isolated RNA and reverse transcribed it into cDNA to act as the sequencing template. Data came from immunoSEQ multiplex PCR; TCRdb stores just in-frame clones and leaves some out. The sample holds approximately 200,000 clones, 60% to 70% seen once. Treatment: oral pan-JAK inhibitor, 5-10 mg twice daily. Sequences were derived from CD4+ T cells sorted from blood, sampled at week 4, from a patient treated with tofacitinib. The receptors come from a human donor with alopecia areata.

In its sample, this clone was seen a few times. The chain uses TRBV5-4 and TRBJ2-5; 8 nucleotides match TRBD1. The CDR3 is 13 residues long. Germline assignment: CDR1 SGHNT and CDR2 YYREEE (reference sequence). V shed 0 bases and J 5 bases; nucleotides not matched to a gene: 0. The CDR3: CASSLGQGETQYF. The DNA of the CDR3 is TGTGCCAGCAGCTTGGGACAGGGGGAGACCCAGTACTTC.

This clone was observed a few times. The V call is TRBV5-1, the J call TRBJ2-3; the D is unclear. With 4 bases removed from V and 3 bases from J, the gap between germline ends came to 9 bases. CDR3 length: 13 amino acids. Germline-derived CDR1 and CDR2 are SGHRS and YFSETQ. As DNA, the CDR3 is TGCGCCAGCAGCCCAGACTTAACAGATACGCAGTATTTT. Encoded protein: CASSPDLTDTQYF.

This chain links TRBV29-1 with TRBJ2-5; D remains unclear. Germline CDR1 is SQVTM and CDR2 is ANQGSEA. The CDR3 spans 11 residues. The V end was cut by 4 bases, the J end by 5 bases, with 8 bases between. The CDR3 sequence: CSVAVSETQYF. CDR3 coding DNA: TGCAGCGTTGCTGTTTCGGAGACCCAGTACTTC.

This clone was picked up a small number of times. The chain uses TRBV6-6 and TRBJ2-7; 7 bases map to TRBD2. This CDR3 comprises 14 residues. Losses at the gene ends were 2 bases for V and 6 bases for J; bases not matched to a gene: 7. CDR1 MNHNY and CDR2 SVGAGI come from the germline V gene (reference sequence). This CDR3 is CASSYPQAGVEQYF. The CDR3 nucleotides read TGTGCCAGCAGTTACCCCCAGGCGGGAGTCGAGCAGTACTTC.

In the case of this clone: At the DNA level, this CDR3 is encoded by other sequences in the same sample as well. This chain joins TRBV5-1 and TRBJ2-7; TRBD2 aligns across 8 bases. This CDR3 comprises 15 residues. The V segment lost 1 base and the J segment 0 bases; nucleotides outside the gene matches: 3. The germline gives CDR1 SGHRS, CDR2 YFSETQ. CDR3 in DNA: TGCGCCAGCAGCTTGATAGCGGGGAGCTCCTACGAGCAGTACTTC. This codes for CASSLIAGSSYEQYF.

V usage is TRBV7-8 and J usage is TRBJ2-5; 8 bases are shared with TRBD2. The CDR3 runs to 15 residues. The ends lost 3 bases at V and 2 bases at J; junction bases unmatched: 5. CDR1 SGHVS and CDR2 FQNEAQ come from the germline V gene. CDR3 DNA sequence: TGTGCCAGCAGCTTGGGGGTAGCGGGACAAGAGACCCAGTACTTC. This sequence encodes CASSLGVAGQETQYF.

The chain has TRBV29-1 and TRBJ1-4, with D maybe TRBD1 (5 bases). V was pared by 4 bases and J by 3 bases, with 18 bases between. The CDR3 length is 16 residues. Germline CDR1 is SQVTM and CDR2 is ANQGSEA. The CDR3 sequence is CSVGGGSRAANEKLFF. In nucleotides, the CDR3 is TGCAGCGTTGGTGGGGGTAGCCGTGCTGCTAATGAAAAACTGTTTTTT.

This chain connects TRBV29-1 to TRBJ2-1; TRBD2 agrees at 7 bases. The CDR3 loop spans 15 amino acids. CDR1 and CDR2 from the germline V gene are SQVTM and ANQGSEA. Trimming took 7 bases from V and 2 from J; bases not matched to a gene: 11. CDR3 in DNA: TGCAGCGCCGAAGGTGGGAGGGTGGCCTACAATGAGCAGTTCTTC. This translates into CSAEGGRVAYNEQFF.

The chain employs TRBV7-2 and TRBJ2-7; 15 bases fit TRBD2. The CDR3 extends over 15 amino acids. V lost 5 bases, J lost 7 bases, and 6 bases stayed unmatched. Per the germline V gene, CDR1 is SGHTA and CDR2 is FQGNSA. The CDR3 protein is CASSPRTSGRGEQYF. The CDR3 coding sequence is TGTGCCAGCAGCCCAAGGACTAGCGGGAGGGGGGAGCAGTACTTC.

This clone showed up just a few times. The rearrangement links TRBV29-1 to TRBJ1-1; no clear D gene. The CDR3 is 14 amino acids. V shed 6 bases and J shed 0 bases, with 14 bases lying between them. Germline CDR1 reads SQVTM; CDR2 reads ANQGSEA. CDR3 region: CSVWTAIMNTEAFF. The CDR3, as DNA: TGCAGCGTGTGGACCGCGATTATGAACACTGAAGCTTTCTTT.

J is TRBJ1-5 and V is TRBV7-2; D call uncertain. The germline V and J ends were trimmed by 0 bases and 2 bases, with 8 bases remaining between them. In germline, CDR1 is SGHTA, CDR2 FQGNSA. The CDR3 length is 15 residues. The CDR3 sequence is CASSLAVYGNQPQHF. DNA of the CDR3: TGTGCCAGCAGCTTAGCGGTGTACGGCAATCAGCCCCAGCATTTT.

On this clone itself: The sample holds other DNA sequences that translate to the same CDR3. The chain recombines TRBV7-2 with TRBJ2-3, with D unclear. Germline CDR1 SGHTA, CDR2 FQGNSA. Trimming shortened V by 3 bases and J by 6 bases, and 7 bases separated the two germline ends. CDR3 length: 12 amino acids. CDR3 bases: TGTGCCAGCAGCTTTTCGAGGGATACGCAGTATTTT. Translating gives CASSFSRDTQYF.

The chain couples TRBV30 to TRBJ1-5; 9 positions agree with TRBD1. Germline lookup yields CDR1 GTSNPN and CDR2 SVGIG (reference sequence). The CDR3 runs to 16 residues. V gave up 1 base and J gave up 4 bases; unmatched junction bases: 8. CDR3 protein: CAWSALPGQGNQPQHF. The CDR3, as DNA: TGTGCCTGGAGTGCGTTACCGGGACAGGGAAATCAGCCCCAGCATTTT.

DNA of the CDR3: TGCAGCGTTGACCTGCAGCGGACCGGGGAGCTGTTTTTT. This gives the protein CSVDLQRTGELFF. The V call is TRBV29-1, the J call TRBJ2-2, with a weak D call TRBD2 (5 bases). With 3 bases removed from V and 5 bases from J, the gap between germline ends came to 10 bases. The CDR3 contains 13 residues. Germline V gene sequence: CDR1 SQVTM, CDR2 ANQGSEA.

J is TRBJ2-7 and V is TRBV29-1; TRBD1 matches 8 bases. The V and J ends lost 2 bases and 6 bases, in that order; junction bases with no gene match: 0. The germline CDR1 and CDR2 sequences are SQVTM and ANQGSEA. This CDR3 region has 11 residues. CDR3 sequence reads: CSVEQGAEQYF. The CDR3 DNA is TGCAGCGTTGAACAGGGGGCCGAGCAGTACTTC.

J is TRBJ2-6 and V is TRBV9; D not certain. CDR3 length: 14 amino acids. V was cut by 3 bases and J by 2 bases, with 6 bases left in between. Per the germline V gene, CDR1 is SGDLS and CDR2 is YYNGEE. The CDR3 is CASSERAGANVLTF. CDR3 DNA sequence: TGTGCCAGCAGCGAACGGGCTGGGGCCAACGTCCTGACTTTC.

This clone showed up just once. This chain uses TRBV25-1 with TRBJ2-7, with 7 bases matching TRBD1. The CDR3 consists of 15 residues. Germline lookup yields CDR1 MGHDK and CDR2 SYGVNS. The ends lost 7 bases at V and 5 bases at J; junction bases unmatched: 14. The CDR3 DNA is TGTGCCAGCAACGGGATCGTGACAGGGCGACACGAGCAGTACTTC. Encoded protein: CASNGIVTGRHEQYF.

The chain joins TRBV28 to TRBJ2-7; TRBD1 might be the D (6 bases). The CDR3 loop spans 17 amino acids. V lost 2 bases and J 3 bases, leaving 20 bases between the germline ends. Germline values: CDR1 MDHEN, CDR2 SYDVKM. The CDR3 loop is CASSLLVNRDTHYEQYF. Here the CDR3 DNA reads TGTGCCAGCAGTTTACTTGTTAACCGGGACACGCACTACGAGCAGTACTTC.

This chain uses TRBV5-6 with TRBJ2-3; perhaps TRBD1 as D (5 bases). V lost 2 bases and J 0 bases, leaving 13 bases between the germline ends. The germline CDR1 and CDR2 sequences are SGHDT and YYEEEE. The CDR3 consists of 16 residues. The DNA of the CDR3 is TGTGCCAGCAGCTTCAGGGCAACCCCCAGCACAGATACGCAGTATTTT. As protein: CASSFRATPSTDTQYF.

The chain employs TRBV30 and TRBJ2-7; D gene uncertain. Germline V CDR1 and CDR2: GTSNPN, SVGIG (reference sequence). CDR3 length: 14 amino acids. V was cut by 3 bases and J by 4 bases, with 16 bases left in between. The CDR3 DNA reads TGTGCCTGGAGAGTGTCTAAGACTGCGTACGAGCAGTACTTC. This translates into CAWRVSKTAYEQYF.

The chain couples TRBV25-1 to TRBJ1-1; D unclear. The CDR3 length is 11 residues. Deletions cut 4 bases from V and 6 bases from J, with 6 bases between. Germline-derived CDR1 and CDR2 are MGHDK and SYGVNS. CDR3 amino acids: CASSVGSEAFF. For the CDR3, the DNA is TGTGCCAGCAGTGTTGGGTCTGAAGCTTTCTTT.

V is TRBV19 and J is TRBJ2-1, with 13 nucleotides matching TRBD2. Germline lookup yields CDR1 LNHDA and CDR2 SQIVND (reference sequence). This CDR3 spans 14 amino acids. Trimming took 5 bases from V and 12 from J; bases not matched to a gene: 7. The CDR3 loop reads CASSQGLAGVVQFF. For the CDR3, the DNA is TGTGCCAGTAGTCAAGGACTAGCGGGAGTGGTGCAGTTCTTC. The full variable domain, in which reference TRBV19 and TRBJ2-1 provide the parts outside the CDR3, is DGGITQSPKYLFRKEGQNVTLSCEQNLNHDAMYWYRQDPGQGLRLIYYSQIVNDFQKGDIAEGYSVSREKKESFPLTVTSAQKNPTAFYLCASSQGLAGVVQFFGPGTRLTVL.

The sample holds one count of this clone. V usage is TRBV30 and J usage is TRBJ1-4, with D uncertain. Germline V gene lookup returns CDR1 GTSNPN and CDR2 SVGIG (reference sequence). With 1 base removed from V and 8 bases from J, the gap between germline ends came to 8 bases. The CDR3 covers 12 residues. The CDR3 protein is CAWSDAGEKLFF. The CDR3 DNA is TGTGCCTGGAGTGATGCTGGCGAAAAACTGTTTTTT.

This chain links TRBV4-2 with TRBJ2-7, with 8 bases aligning to TRBD1. The germline V gene encodes CDR1 LGHNA and CDR2 YNFKEQ. The CDR3 covers 17 residues. V lost 3 bases, J lost 5 bases, and 15 bases stayed unmatched. The CDR3 DNA is TGTGCCAGCAGCCATGGGGCCACAGGACAGGGCGAGGACGAGCAGTACTTC. This translates into CASSHGATGQGEDEQYF.

In the case of this clone: Other nucleotide sequences in the sample specify the same CDR3. The V call is TRBV29-1, the J call TRBJ2-5; no firm D call. V gave up 2 bases and J gave up 4 bases, with 2 bases separating them. Germline CDR1 SQVTM, CDR2 ANQGSEA. The CDR3 is made up of 10 amino acids. The CDR3 is CSVERETQYF. The CDR3 coding sequence is TGCAGCGTTGAACGAGAGACCCAGTACTTC.

This chain links TRBV9 with TRBJ2-6, with D uncertain. CDR3 size: 14 residues. V was cut by 1 base and J by 0 bases, with 2 bases left in between. CDR1 SGDLS and CDR2 YYNGEE come from the germline V gene. Written as DNA, the CDR3 is TGTGCCAGCAGCGTATACTCTGGGGCCAACGTCCTGACTTTC. Amino acids: CASSVYSGANVLTF.

This chain uses TRBV15 with TRBJ1-2; no clear D gene. CDR1 and CDR2 (germline): LNHNV, YYDKDF (reference sequence). The V end lost 5 bases, the J end lost 3 bases, and 13 bases lay between the germline ends. This CDR3 region has 14 residues. CDR3 residues: CATSPGVRDYGYTF. CDR3 nucleotides: TGTGCCACCAGCCCCGGGGTACGAGACTATGGCTACACCTTC. The entire variable domain, with the rest obtained from reference TRBV15 and TRBJ1-2, is as follows: DAMVIQNPRYQVTQFGKPVTLSCSQTLNHNVMYWYQQKSSQAPKLLFHYYDKDFNNEADTPDNFQSRRPNTSFCFLDIRSPGLGDTAMYLCATSPGVRDYGYTFGSGTRLTVV.

This chain connects TRBV29-1 to TRBJ2-3; D is possibly TRBD1 (5 bases). Germline loops: CDR1 SQVTM, CDR2 ANQGSEA. The CDR3 is 12 amino acids. The ends were cut back, 4 bases at V and 1 base at J, with 6 bases in the middle. In DNA form, the CDR3 reads TGCAGCGTTGTACAGGGCACAGATACGCAGTATTTT. Residues: CSVVQGTDTQYF.

With regard to this clone: The sample has other DNA sequences that encode this CDR3 too. The DNA of the CDR3 is TGCGCCAGCAGCCCGCTAGCGGGAGGGCCGAATGAGCAGTTCTTC. This gives the protein CASSPLAGGPNEQFF. V and J are TRBV5-1 and TRBJ2-1; 12 bases are shared with TRBD2. This CDR3 contains 15 residues. The V gene end was trimmed by 4 bases and the J gene end by 7 bases; junction bases not matched to a gene: 6. Germline lookup yields CDR1 SGHRS and CDR2 YFSETQ.

This chain links TRBV5-1 with TRBJ2-1; D may correspond to TRBD1 or TRBD2 (5 bases each). This CDR3 is 15 amino acids long. The V and J ends lost 2 bases and 3 bases respectively, with 12 bases between them. Germline V gene data show CDR1 as SGHRS and CDR2 as YFSETQ. The CDR3 DNA reads TGCGCCAGCAGCTTCCTGGGGGACGGCTACAATGAGCAGTTCTTC. Translation: CASSFLGDGYNEQFF. The variable domain in full, completed from reference TRBV5-1 and TRBJ2-1, reads KAGVTQTPRYLIKTRGQQVTLSCSPISGHRSVSWYQQTPGQGLQFLFEYFSETQRNKGNFPGRFSGRQFSNSRSEMNVSTLELGDSALYLCASSFLGDGYNEQFFGPGTRLTVL.